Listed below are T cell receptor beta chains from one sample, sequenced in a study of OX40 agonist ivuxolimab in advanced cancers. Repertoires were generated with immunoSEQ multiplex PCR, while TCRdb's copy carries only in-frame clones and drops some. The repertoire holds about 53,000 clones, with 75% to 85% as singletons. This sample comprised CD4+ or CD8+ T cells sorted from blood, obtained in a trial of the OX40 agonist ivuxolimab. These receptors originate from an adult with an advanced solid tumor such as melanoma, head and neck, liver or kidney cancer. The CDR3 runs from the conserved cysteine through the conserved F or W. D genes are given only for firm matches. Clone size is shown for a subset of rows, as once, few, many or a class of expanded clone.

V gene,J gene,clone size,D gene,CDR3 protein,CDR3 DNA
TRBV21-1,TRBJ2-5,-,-,CASLAGAETQYF,TGTGCCAGTCTGGCGGGAGCAGAGACCCAGTACTTC
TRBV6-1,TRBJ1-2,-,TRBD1,CASNVQGASYYGYTF,TGTGCCAGCAATGTTCAGGGGGCCTCCTACTATGGCTACACCTTC
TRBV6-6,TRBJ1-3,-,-,CASGRDSGNTIYF,TGTGCCAGCGGGAGGGACTCTGGAAACACCATATATTTT
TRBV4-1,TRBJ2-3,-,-,CASSHVSRRDTQYF,TGCGCCAGCAGCCACGTATCTAGGCGGGATACGCAGTATTTT
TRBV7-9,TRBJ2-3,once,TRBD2,CASSLGTSGSSTDTQYF,TGTGCCAGCAGCTTAGGGACTAGCGGCTCTAGCACAGATACGCAGTATTTT
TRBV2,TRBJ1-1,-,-,CASSEVDTEAFF,TGTGCCAGCAGTGAGGTGGACACTGAAGCTTTCTTT
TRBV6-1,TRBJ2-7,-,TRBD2,CASSGSGGSISYEQYF,TGTGCCAGCAGTGGGAGCGGGGGGTCGATAAGCTACGAGCAGTACTTC
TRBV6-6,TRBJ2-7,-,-,CASSYSFAEGGYEQYF,TGTGCCAGCAGTTACTCCTTCGCGGAGGGGGGCTACGAGCAGTACTTC
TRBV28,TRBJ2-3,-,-,CASSFWGGTTDTQYF,TGTGCCAGCAGTTTTTGGGGCGGAACCACAGATACGCAGTATTTT
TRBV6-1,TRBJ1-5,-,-,CASSERGFGDQPQHF,TGTGCCAGCAGTGAACGAGGCTTCGGGGATCAGCCCCAGCATTTT
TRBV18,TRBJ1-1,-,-,CASSPPAGGGHTEAFF,TGTGCCAGCTCACCACCGGCGGGCGGGGGTCACACTGAAGCTTTCTTT
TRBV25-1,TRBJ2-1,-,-,CASSHPSSYNEQFF,TGTGCCAGCAGCCATCCCAGCTCCTACAATGAGCAGTTCTTC
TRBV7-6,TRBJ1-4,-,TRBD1,CASSLQGGIANEKLFF,TGTGCCAGCAGCCTCCAGGGGGGAATAGCTAATGAAAAACTGTTTTTT
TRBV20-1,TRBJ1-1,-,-,CSAALNTEAFF,TGCAGTGCCGCCCTGAACACTGAAGCTTTCTTT
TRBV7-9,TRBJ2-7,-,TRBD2,CASSVSGGSSYEQYF,TGTGCCAGCAGCGTTAGCGGGGGAAGCTCCTACGAGCAGTACTTC
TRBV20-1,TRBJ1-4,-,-,CSATRDEKLFF,TGCAGTGCTACCCGGGACGAAAAACTGTTTTTT
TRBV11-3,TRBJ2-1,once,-,CASSPRRGREQFF,TGTGCCAGCAGCCCCCGCCGGGGGCGAGAGCAGTTCTTC
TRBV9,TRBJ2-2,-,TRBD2,CASSQGLAGTGELFF,TGTGCCAGCAGCCAGGGACTAGCGGGAACCGGGGAGCTGTTTTTT
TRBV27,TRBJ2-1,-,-,CASSFEGQNEQFF,TGTGCCAGCAGTTTTGAGGGGCAGAATGAGCAGTTCTTC
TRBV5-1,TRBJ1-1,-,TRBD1,CASSLPGQGGTEAFF,TGCGCCAGCAGCTTACCGGGACAGGGAGGAACTGAAGCTTTCTTT
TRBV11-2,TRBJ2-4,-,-,CASSLVQGNIQYF,TGTGCCAGCAGTCTAGTCCAGGGAAACATTCAGTACTTC
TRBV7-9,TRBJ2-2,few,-,CASREGGTGELFF,TGTGCCAGCAGGGAGGGAGGTACCGGGGAGCTGTTTTTT
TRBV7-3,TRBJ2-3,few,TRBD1,CASGRGSTDTQYF,TGTGCCAGCGGCAGGGGGTCCACAGATACGCAGTATTTT
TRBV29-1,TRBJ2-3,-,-,CSCPREPSTDTQYF,TGCAGCTGCCCCAGGGAGCCGAGCACAGATACGCAGTATTTT